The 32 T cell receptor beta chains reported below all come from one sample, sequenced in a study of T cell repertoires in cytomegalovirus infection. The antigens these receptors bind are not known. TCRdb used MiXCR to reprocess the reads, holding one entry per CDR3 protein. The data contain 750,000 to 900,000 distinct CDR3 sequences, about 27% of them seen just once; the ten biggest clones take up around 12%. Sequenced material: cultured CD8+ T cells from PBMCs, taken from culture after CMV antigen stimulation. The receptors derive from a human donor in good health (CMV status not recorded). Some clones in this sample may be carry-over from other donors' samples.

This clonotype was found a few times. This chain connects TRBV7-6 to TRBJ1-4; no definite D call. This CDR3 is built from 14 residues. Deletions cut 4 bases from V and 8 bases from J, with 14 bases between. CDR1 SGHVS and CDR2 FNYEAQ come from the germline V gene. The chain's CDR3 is CASSYRGSGEKLFF. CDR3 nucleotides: TGTGCCAGCAGCTACCGGGGTTCGGGGGAAAAACTGTTTTTT.

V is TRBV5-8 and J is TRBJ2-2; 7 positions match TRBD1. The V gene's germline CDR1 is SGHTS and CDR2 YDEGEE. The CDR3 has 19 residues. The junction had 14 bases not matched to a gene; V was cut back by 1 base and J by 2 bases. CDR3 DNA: TGTGCCAGCAGCTTGTGGGGGTCCTGGGACAGACCCAACACCGGGGAGCTGTTTTTT. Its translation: CASSLWGSWDRPNTGELFF.

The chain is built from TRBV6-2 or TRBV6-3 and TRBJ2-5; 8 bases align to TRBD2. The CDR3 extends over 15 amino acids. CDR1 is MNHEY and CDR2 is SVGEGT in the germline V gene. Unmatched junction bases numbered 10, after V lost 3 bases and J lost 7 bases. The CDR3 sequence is CASSYRGGPVGTQYF. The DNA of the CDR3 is TGTGCCAGCAGTTATCGGGGGGGTCCCGTCGGGACCCAGTACTTC.

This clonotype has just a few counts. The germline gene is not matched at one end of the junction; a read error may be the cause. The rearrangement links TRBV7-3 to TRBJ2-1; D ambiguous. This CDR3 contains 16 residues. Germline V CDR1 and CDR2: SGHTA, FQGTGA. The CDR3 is CASSLTYGSSYNEQFF. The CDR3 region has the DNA TGTGCCAGCAGCCTAACATATGGTAGCTCCTACAATGAGCAGTTCTTC.

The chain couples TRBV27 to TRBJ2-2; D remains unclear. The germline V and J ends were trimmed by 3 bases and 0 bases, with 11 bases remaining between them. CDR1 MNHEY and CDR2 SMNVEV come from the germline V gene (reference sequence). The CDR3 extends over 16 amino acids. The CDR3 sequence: CASSFSWQTNTGELFF. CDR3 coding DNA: TGTGCCAGCAGTTTTTCATGGCAGACGAACACCGGGGAGCTGTTTTTT.

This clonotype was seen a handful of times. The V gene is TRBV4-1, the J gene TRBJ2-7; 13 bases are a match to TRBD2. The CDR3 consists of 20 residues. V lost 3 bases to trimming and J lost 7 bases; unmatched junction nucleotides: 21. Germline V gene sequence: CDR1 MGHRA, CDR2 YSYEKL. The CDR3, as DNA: TGCGCCAGCAGCCATCGGACTAGCGGGGGTGCTGTGAACTACGCTTCGGAGCAGTACTTC. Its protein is CASSHRTSGGAVNYASEQYF.

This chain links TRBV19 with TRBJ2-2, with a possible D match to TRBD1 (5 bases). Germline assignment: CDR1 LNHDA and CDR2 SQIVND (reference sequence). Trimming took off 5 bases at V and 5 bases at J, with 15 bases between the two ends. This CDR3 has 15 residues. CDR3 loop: CASSPTRTLTGELFF. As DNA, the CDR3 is TGTGCCAGTAGTCCGACCAGGACACTTACCGGGGAGCTGTTTTTT.

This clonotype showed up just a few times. The CDR3 coding sequence is TGTGCCAGCTCGGACACTCAAGAGACCCAGTACTTC. Translated: CASSDTQETQYF. V and J are TRBV6-2 or TRBV6-3 and TRBJ2-5; D possibly corresponds to TRBD1 (5 bases). V gave up 8 bases and J gave up 2 bases, with 9 bases separating them. Germline loops: CDR1 MNHEY, CDR2 SVGEGT. The length of the CDR3 is 12 residues.

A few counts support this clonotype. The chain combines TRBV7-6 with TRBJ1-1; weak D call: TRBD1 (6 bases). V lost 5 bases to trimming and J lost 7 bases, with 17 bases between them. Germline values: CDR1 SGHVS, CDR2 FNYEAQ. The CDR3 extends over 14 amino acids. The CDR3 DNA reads TGTGCCAGCAGCCCAACCCAGGGGCCGGGTGAAGCTTTCTTT. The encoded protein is CASSPTQGPGEAFF.

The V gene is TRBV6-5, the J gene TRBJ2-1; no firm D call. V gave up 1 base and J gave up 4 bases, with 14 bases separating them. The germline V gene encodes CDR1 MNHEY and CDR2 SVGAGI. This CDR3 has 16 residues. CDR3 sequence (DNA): TGTGCCAGCAGTTACTTACCTCCGGACGATTACAATGAGCAGTTCTTC. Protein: CASSYLPPDDYNEQFF.

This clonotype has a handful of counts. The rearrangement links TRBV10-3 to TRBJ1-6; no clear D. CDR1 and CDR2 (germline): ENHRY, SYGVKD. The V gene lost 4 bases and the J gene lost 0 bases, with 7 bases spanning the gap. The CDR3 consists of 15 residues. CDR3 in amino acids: CAISGESSYNSPLHF. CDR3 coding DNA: TGTGCCATCAGTGGAGAGAGCTCCTATAATTCACCCCTCCACTTT.

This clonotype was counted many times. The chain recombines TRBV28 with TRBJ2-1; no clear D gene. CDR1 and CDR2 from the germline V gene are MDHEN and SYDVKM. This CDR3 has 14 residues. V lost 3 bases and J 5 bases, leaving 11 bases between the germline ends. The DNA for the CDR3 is TGTGCCAGCAGTTTGATGGGCAGAAACAATGAGCAGTTCTTC. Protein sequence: CASSLMGRNNEQFF. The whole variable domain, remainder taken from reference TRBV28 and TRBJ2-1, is DVKVTQSSRYLVKRTGEKVFLECVQDMDHENMFWYRQDPGLGLRLIYFSYDVKMKEKGDIPEGYSVSREKKERFSLILESASTNQTSMYLCASSLMGRNNEQFFGPGTRLTVL.

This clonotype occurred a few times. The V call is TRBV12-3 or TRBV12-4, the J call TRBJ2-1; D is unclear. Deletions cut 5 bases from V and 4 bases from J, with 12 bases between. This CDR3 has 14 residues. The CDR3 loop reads CASSTGWDYNEQFF. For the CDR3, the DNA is TGTGCCAGCAGTACCGGGTGGGATTACAATGAGCAGTTCTTC.

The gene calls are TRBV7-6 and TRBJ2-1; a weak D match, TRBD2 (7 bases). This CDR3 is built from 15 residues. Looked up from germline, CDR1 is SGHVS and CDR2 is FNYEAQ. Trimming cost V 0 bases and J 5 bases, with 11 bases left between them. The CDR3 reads CASSLAAGADNEQFF. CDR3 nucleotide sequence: TGTGCCAGCAGCTTAGCCGCGGGGGCCGACAATGAGCAGTTCTTC.

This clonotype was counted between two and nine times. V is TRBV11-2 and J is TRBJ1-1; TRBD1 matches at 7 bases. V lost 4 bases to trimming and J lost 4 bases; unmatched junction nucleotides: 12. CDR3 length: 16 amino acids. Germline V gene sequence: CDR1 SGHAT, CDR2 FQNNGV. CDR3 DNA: TGTGCCAGCAGCTATTCTTCGACAGGGTTGAGCACTGAAGCTTTCTTT. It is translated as CASSYSSTGLSTEAFF. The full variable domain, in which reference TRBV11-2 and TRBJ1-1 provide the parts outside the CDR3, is EAGVAQSPRYKIIEKRQSVAFWCNPISGHATLYWYQQILGQGPKLLIQFQNNGVVDDSQLPKDRFSAERLKGVDSTLKIQPAKLEDSAVYLCASSYSSTGLSTEAFFGQGTRLTVV.

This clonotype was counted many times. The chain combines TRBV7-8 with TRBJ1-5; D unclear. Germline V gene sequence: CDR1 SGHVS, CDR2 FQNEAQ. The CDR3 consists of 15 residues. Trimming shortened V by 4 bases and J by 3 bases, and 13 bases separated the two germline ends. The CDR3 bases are TGTGCCAGCAGCTCGGCCCCTGGGATCAATCAGCCCCAGCATTTT. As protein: CASSSAPGINQPQHF.

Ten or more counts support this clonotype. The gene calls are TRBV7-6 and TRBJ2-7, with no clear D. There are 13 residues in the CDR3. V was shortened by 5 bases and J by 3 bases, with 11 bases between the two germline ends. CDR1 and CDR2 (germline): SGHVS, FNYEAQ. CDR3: CASSPLESYEQYV. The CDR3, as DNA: TGTGCCAGCAGCCCCTTAGAGAGCTACGAGCAGTACGTC.

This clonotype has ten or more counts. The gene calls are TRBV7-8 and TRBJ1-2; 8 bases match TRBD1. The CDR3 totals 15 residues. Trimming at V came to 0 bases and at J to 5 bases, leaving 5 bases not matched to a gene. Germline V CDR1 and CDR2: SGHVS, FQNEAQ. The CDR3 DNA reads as TGTGCCAGCAGCTTAGCGGGACAGGAGTTTTATGGCTACACCTTC. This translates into CASSLAGQEFYGYTF.

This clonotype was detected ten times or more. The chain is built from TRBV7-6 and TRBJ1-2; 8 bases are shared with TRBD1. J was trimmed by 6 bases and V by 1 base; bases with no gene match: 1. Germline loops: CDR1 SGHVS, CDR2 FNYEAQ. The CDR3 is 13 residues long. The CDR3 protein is CASSLEQGDGYTF. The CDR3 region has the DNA TGTGCCAGCAGCTTAGAACAGGGGGATGGCTACACCTTC.

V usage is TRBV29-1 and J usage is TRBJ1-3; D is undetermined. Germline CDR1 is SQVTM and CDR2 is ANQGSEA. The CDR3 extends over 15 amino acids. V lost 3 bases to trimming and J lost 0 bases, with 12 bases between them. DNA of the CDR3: TGCAGCGTTGATAGTGAGCAGAGCTCTGGAAACACCATATATTTT. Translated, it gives CSVDSEQSSGNTIYF.

The CDR3 spells CASSWGLAGGEETQYF. In DNA, the CDR3 is TGTGCCAGCAGCTGGGGATTAGCGGGGGGGGAAGAGACCCAGTACTTC. This rearrangement joins TRBV7-3 to TRBJ2-5; 11 bases line up with TRBD2. V shed 4 bases and J 3 bases; nucleotides not matched to a gene: 7. Germline V gene data show CDR1 as SGHTA and CDR2 as FQGTGA. The CDR3 has 16 residues. Complete variable domain (other parts from reference TRBV7-3 and TRBJ2-5): GAGVSQTPSNKVTEKGKYVELRCDPISGHTALYWYRQSLGQGPEFLIYFQGTGAADDSGLPNDRFFAVRPEGSVSTLKIQRTERGDSAVYLCASSWGLAGGEETQYFGPGTRLLVL.

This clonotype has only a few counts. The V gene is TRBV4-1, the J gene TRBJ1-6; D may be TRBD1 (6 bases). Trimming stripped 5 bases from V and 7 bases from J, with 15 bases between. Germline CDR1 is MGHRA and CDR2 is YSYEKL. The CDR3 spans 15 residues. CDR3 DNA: TGCGCCAGCAGCTACCGAGGGGGGGAGAATTCACCCCTCCACTTT. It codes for CASSYRGGENSPLHF.

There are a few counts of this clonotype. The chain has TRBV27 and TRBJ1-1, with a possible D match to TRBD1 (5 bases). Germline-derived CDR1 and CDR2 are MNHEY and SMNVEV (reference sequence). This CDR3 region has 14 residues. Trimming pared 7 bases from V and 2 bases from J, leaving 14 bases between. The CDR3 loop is CASTEIGGNTEAFF. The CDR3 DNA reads TGTGCCAGCACCGAAATCGGGGGAAACACTGAAGCTTTCTTT.

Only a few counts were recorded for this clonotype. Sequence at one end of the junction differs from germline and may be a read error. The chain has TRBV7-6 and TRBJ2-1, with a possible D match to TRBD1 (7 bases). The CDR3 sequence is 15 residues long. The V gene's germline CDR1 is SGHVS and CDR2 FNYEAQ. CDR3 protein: CASSLGAGGNNEQFF. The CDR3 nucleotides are TGTGCTAGCAGCTTAGGTGCAGGGGGGAACAATGAGCAGTTCTTC.

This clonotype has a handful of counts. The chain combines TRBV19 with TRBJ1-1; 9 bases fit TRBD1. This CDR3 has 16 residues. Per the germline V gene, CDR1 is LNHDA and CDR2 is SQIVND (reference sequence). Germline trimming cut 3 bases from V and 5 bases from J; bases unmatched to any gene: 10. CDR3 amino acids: CASSISITGGRTEAFF. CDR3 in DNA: TGTGCCAGTAGTATCTCCATTACAGGGGGCCGAACTGAAGCTTTCTTT.

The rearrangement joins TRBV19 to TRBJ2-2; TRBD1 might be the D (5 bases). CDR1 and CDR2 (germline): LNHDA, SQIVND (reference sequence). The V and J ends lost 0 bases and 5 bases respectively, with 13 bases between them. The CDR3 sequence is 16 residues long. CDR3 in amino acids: CASSIDGTGWTGELFF. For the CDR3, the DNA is TGTGCCAGTAGTATAGATGGTACAGGCTGGACCGGGGAGCTGTTTTTT.

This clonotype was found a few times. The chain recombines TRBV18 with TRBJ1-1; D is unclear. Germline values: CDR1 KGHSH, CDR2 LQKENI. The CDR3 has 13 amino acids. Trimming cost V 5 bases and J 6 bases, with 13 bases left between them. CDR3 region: CASSADAPAEAFF. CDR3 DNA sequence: TGTGCCAGCTCAGCAGACGCCCCCGCTGAAGCTTTCTTT.

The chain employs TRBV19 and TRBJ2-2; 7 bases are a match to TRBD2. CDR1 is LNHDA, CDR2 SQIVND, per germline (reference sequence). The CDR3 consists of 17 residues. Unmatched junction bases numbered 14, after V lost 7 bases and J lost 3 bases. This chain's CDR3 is CASKERGRRLYTGELFF. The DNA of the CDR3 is TGTGCCAGTAAGGAGCGGGGTCGCAGACTCTACACCGGGGAGCTGTTTTTT.

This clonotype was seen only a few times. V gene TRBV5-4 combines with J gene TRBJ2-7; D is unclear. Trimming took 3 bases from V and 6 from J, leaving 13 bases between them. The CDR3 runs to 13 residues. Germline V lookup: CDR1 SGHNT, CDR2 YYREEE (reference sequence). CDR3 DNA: TGTGCCAGCAGCTCCCGGAACAGCCCCGAGCAGTACGTC. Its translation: CASSSRNSPEQYV.

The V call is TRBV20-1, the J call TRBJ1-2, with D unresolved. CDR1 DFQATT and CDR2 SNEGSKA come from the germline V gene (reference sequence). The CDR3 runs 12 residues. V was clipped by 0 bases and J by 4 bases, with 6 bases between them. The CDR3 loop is CSAREVPYGYTF. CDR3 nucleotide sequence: TGCAGTGCTAGAGAGGTCCCCTATGGCTACACCTTC.

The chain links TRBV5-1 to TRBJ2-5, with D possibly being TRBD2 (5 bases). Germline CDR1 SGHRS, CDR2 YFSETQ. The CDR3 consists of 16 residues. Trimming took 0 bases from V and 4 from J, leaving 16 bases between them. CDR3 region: CASSLAAIRGTETQYF. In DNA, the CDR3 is TGCGCCAGCAGCTTGGCCGCGATTCGGGGAACAGAGACCCAGTACTTC.

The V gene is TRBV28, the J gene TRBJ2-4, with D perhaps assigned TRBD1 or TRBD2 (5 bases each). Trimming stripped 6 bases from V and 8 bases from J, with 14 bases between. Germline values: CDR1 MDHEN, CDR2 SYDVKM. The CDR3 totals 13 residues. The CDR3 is CASSRTLGDIQYF. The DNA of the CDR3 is TGTGCCAGCAGCCGCACCCTGGGGGACATTCAGTACTTC.